One T cell receptor (beta chain) is described in this entry. This entry comes from a study of cytomegalovirus exposure and HLA in healthy donors. The table came from immunoSEQ multiplex PCR; TCRdb's copy has only in-frame clones and leaves some out. Here the sample spans about 49,000 clones, roughly 92% being singletons. This CDR3 comprises 17 residues. The V end lost 3 bases, the J end lost 0 bases, and 18 bases lay between the germline ends. Looked up from germline, CDR1 is MDHEN and CDR2 is SYDVKM. This clonotype originated in a man aged 18 to 29 in good health and CMV-seronegative. The chain joins TRBV28 to TRBJ2-7; D possibly corresponds to TRBD2 (6 bases). The sequenced sample was PBMCs. The CDR3 bases are TGTGCCAGCAGTTTGGCTGCAGCGGGCGCCCACTCCTACGAGCAGTACTTC. Its protein is CASSLAAAGAHSYEQYF.